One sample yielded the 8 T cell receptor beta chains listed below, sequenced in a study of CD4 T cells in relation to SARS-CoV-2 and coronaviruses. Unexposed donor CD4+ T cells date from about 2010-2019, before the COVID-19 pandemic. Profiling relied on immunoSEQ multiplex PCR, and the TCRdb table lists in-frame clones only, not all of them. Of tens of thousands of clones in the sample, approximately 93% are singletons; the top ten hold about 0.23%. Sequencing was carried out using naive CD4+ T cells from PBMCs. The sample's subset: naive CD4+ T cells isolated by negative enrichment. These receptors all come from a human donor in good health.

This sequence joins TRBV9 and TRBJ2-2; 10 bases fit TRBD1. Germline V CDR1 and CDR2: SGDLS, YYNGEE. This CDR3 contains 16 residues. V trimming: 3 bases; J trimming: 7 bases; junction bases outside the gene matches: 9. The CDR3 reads CASSDRDRGFIGELFF. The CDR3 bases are TGTGCCAGCAGCGACCGGGACAGGGGATTCATCGGGGAGCTGTTTTTT.

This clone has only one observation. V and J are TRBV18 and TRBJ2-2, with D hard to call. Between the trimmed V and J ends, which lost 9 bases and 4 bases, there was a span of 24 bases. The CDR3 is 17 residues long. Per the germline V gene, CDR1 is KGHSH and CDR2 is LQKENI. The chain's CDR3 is CARFLPVCRKSTGELFF. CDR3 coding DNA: TGTGCCAGGTTCTTGCCGGTTTGTCGGAAAAGCACCGGGGAGCTGTTTTTT.

The CDR3, as DNA: TGTGCCAGCGGACTAGCGGGAGTTGTCGCCGGGGAGCTGTTTTTT. Amino acid sequence: CASGLAGVVAGELFF. The chain employs TRBV11-1 and TRBJ2-2; 13 bases map to TRBD2. V trimming: 8 bases; J trimming: 6 bases; junction bases outside the gene matches: 6. The CDR3 consists of 15 residues. The germline gives CDR1 SGHAT, CDR2 FQDESV (reference sequence).

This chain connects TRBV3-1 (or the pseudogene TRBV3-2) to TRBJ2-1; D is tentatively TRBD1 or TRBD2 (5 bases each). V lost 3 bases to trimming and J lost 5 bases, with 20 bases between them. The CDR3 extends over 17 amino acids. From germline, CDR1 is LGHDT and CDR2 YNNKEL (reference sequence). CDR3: CASSQMGDPRLNNEQFF. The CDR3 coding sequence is TGTGCCAGCAGCCAGATGGGGGACCCCCGGCTTAACAATGAGCAGTTCTTC.

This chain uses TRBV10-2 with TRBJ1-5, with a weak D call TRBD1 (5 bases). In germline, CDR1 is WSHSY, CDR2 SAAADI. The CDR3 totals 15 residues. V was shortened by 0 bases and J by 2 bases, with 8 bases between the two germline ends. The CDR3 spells CASSESGGRNQPQHF. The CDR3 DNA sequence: TGCGCCAGCAGTGAGTCGGGGGGACGCAATCAGCCCCAGCATTTT.

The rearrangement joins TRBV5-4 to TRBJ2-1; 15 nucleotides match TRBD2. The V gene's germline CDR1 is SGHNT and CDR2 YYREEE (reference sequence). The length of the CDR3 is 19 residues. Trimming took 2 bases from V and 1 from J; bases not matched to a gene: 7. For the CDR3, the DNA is TGTGCCAGCAGCTTTGTGGGGACTAGCGGGGGGAGGTCCTACAATGAGCAGTTCTTC. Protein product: CASSFVGTSGGRSYNEQFF. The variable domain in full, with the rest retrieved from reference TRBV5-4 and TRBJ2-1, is ETGVTQSPTHLIKTRGQQVTLRCSSQSGHNTVSWYQQALGQGPQFIFQYYREEENGRGNFPPRFSGLQFPNYSSELNVNALELDDSALYLCASSFVGTSGGRSYNEQFFGPGTRLTVL.

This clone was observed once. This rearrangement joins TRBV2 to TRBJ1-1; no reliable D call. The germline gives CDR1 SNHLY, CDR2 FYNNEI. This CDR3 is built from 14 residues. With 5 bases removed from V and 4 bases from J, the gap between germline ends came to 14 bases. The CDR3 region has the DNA TGTGCCAGCAGTACCATTACTGAATTCACTGAAGCTTTCTTT. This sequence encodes CASSTITEFTEAFF.

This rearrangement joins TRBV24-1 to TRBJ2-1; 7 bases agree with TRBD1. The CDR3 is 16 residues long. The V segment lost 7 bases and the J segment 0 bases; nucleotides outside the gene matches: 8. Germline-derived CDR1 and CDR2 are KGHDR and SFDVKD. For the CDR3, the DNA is TGTGCCACCAGCTCCTGGGACAGTTACTCCTACAATGAGCAGTTCTTC. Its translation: CATSSWDSYSYNEQFF.